The following is a T cell receptor (beta chain) sequence with its context. Its cognate antigen is unknown. This sample was included in a study of graft-versus-host responses after intestinal transplantation. Study-wide background: Isolated intestinal, liver-intestinal, or multivisceral transplants were what recipients had.

Sequencing was performed with immunoSEQ multiplex PCR; in TCRdb, only in-frame clones are kept and a portion is missing. The sample has about 71,000 clones; roughly 87% are singletons. The CDR3 has 16 amino acids. Trimming left V 0 bases short and J 3 bases short, with 12 bases between. Germline V gene lookup returns CDR1 MNHNS and CDR2 SASEGT. Regarding the study as a whole: Recipient marrow contained GvH clones, some of which appeared first in ileum or blood. Early post-transplant falls in HvG clones accompanied the peak levels of circulating GvH clones.

Sequencing was performed on unstimulated CD8+ T cells sorted from spleen or lymph node cells, taken before intestinal transplant. The chain joins TRBV6-1 to TRBJ1-5, with TRBD1 as a possible D gene (5 bases). This receptor was taken from a human donor who received an intestinal transplant. The CDR3: CASSEAAGHLNQPQHF. In DNA, the CDR3 is TGTGCCAGCAGTGAAGCTGCCGGACACCTCAATCAGCCCCAGCATTTT.